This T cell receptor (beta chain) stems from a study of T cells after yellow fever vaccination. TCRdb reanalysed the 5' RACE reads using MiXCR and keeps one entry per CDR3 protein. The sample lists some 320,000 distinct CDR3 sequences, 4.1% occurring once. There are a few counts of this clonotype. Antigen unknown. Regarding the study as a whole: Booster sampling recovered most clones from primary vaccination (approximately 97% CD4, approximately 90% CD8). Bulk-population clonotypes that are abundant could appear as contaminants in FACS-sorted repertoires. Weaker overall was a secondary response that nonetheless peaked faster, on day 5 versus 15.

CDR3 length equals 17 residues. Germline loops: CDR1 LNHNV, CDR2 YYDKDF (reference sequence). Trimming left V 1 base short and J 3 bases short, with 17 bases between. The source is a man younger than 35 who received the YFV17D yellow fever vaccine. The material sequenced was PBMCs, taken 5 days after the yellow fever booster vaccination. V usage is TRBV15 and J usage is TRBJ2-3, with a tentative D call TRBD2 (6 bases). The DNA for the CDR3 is TGTGCCACCAGCAGAGCGGCGCGGGGTATAGTAACAGATACGCAGTATTTT. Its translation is CATSRAARGIVTDTQYF.